The 21 T cell receptor beta chains listed next were all sequenced from one sample in a study of beta chain features in type 1 diabetes. Every isolated RNA sample was fully reverse transcribed, so sequencing captured expressed TCRB transcripts. Using immunoSEQ multiplex PCR, the repertoire was profiled, and TCRdb retains in-frame clones only, with some absent. Of a few hundred thousand clones listed, about 10% were seen once; the top ten hold approximately 0.03%. Sequenced input: naive CD4+ T cells from blood. Source of these receptors: a young woman in good health.

V usage is TRBV19 and J usage is TRBJ1-1; no firm D call. Germline V gives CDR1 LNHDA, CDR2 SQIVND (reference sequence). CDR3 length equals 16 residues. The germline V and J ends were trimmed by 1 base and 0 bases, with 12 bases remaining between them. CDR3 bases: TGTGCCAGTAGTATAGCAGCGGGAATCATGAACACTGAAGCTTTCTTT. The encoded protein is CASSIAAGIMNTEAFF. Full variable domain (rest looked up from reference TRBV19 and TRBJ1-1): DGGITQSPKYLFRKEGQNVTLSCEQNLNHDAMYWYRQDPGQGLRLIYYSQIVNDFQKGDIAEGYSVSREKKESFPLTVTSAQKNPTAFYLCASSIAAGIMNTEAFFGQGTRLTVV.

This clone was found a few times. The rearrangement links TRBV30 to TRBJ2-7, with D unclear. Per germline, CDR1 GTSNPN and CDR2 SVGIG (reference sequence). The ends were cut back, 3 bases at V and 1 base at J, with 13 bases in the middle. The CDR3 consists of 14 residues. The DNA of the CDR3 is TGTGCCTGGAGCATCCAGGCTTCGTCCTACGAGCAGTACTTC. It yields the protein CAWSIQASSYEQYF.

This clone was seen a single time. The V and J genes are TRBV6-5 and TRBJ2-7; D may be TRBD2 (7 bases). The germline V and J ends were trimmed by 8 bases and 7 bases, with 15 bases remaining between them. The CDR3 covers 12 residues. Germline V gene lookup returns CDR1 MNHEY and CDR2 SVGAGI. The CDR3 DNA reads as TGTGCCAGCCCCGGGGGGCTTGGTGAGCAGTACTTC. As protein: CASPGGLGEQYF.

This clone was detected a few times. The DNA of the CDR3 is TGTGCCAGCAGCTTGGAGCTAGCGGGAATCCACGAGCAGTACTTC. This sequence encodes CASSLELAGIHEQYF. The V call is TRBV11-2, the J call TRBJ2-5; 9 bases are a match to TRBD2. The J call may be in error: the DNA end matches TRBJ2-7 better. Looked up from germline, CDR1 is SGHAT and CDR2 is FQNNGV. The CDR3 has 15 residues.

V gene TRBV10-2 combines with J gene TRBJ2-4, with 12 nucleotides matching TRBD1. The V gene's germline CDR1 is WSHSY and CDR2 SAAADI. The ends lost 6 bases at V and 0 bases at J; junction bases unmatched: 12. The CDR3 extends over 19 amino acids. CDR3 in amino acids: CASSRSGTGGLLAKNIQYF. Here the CDR3 DNA reads TGCGCCAGCAGCAGATCCGGGACAGGGGGCCTACTAGCCAAAAACATTCAGTACTTC.

This clone has more than one count but fewer than ten. The gene calls are TRBV30 and TRBJ2-7; D ambiguous. Trimming took 2 bases from V and 2 from J, leaving 7 bases between them. Per the germline V gene, CDR1 is GTSNPN and CDR2 is SVGIG (reference sequence). This CDR3 is 12 amino acids long. CDR3 amino acids: CAWSRETYEQYF. Here the CDR3 DNA reads TGTGCCTGGAGTCGAGAAACCTACGAGCAGTACTTC.

CDR3 DNA sequence: TGTGCCAGCAGCGGGGACAGGGGGCATGAGCAGTTCTTC. Protein sequence: CASSGDRGHEQFF. This chain links TRBV6-4 with TRBJ2-1; 12 bases map to TRBD1. The germline V gene encodes CDR1 MRHNA and CDR2 SNTAGT. The CDR3 sequence is 13 residues long. J lost 8 bases, V lost 6 bases, and 2 bases had no gene match.

The CDR3, as DNA: TGTGCCAGCAGTGCGAGTTCCGCCGTTGGCTACGAGCAGTACTTC. It yields the protein CASSASSAVGYEQYF. The chain couples TRBV6-1 to TRBJ2-7, with D hard to call. This CDR3 comprises 15 residues. The V end lost 4 bases, the J end lost 3 bases, and 16 bases lay between the germline ends. The germline CDR1 and CDR2 sequences are MNHNS and SASEGT.

CDR3 sequence (DNA): TGTGCCAGCAGTGATTACAGGCGGTTGGAAAAACTGTTTTTT. Amino acids: CASSDYRRLEKLFF. The chain links TRBV6-1 to TRBJ1-4; tentatively, D is TRBD1 (5 bases). Germline-derived CDR1 and CDR2 are MNHNS and SASEGT. Trimming stripped 3 bases from V and 8 bases from J, with 13 bases between. The CDR3 has 14 amino acids.

CDR3 in amino acids: CASSIVGDSYNEQFF. In DNA form, the CDR3 reads TGTGCCAGTAGTATAGTCGGGGACAGTTACAATGAGCAGTTCTTC. V is TRBV19 and J is TRBJ2-1; 7 nucleotides line up with TRBD1. The J segment lost 4 bases and the V segment lost 1 base, leaving 4 bases of the junction unmatched. CDR1 and CDR2 from the germline V gene are LNHDA and SQIVND (reference sequence). The length of the CDR3 is 15 residues. The full variable domain, in which reference TRBV19 and TRBJ2-1 provide the parts outside the CDR3, is DGGITQSPKYLFRKEGQNVTLSCEQNLNHDAMYWYRQDPGQGLRLIYYSQIVNDFQKGDIAEGYSVSREKKESFPLTVTSAQKNPTAFYLCASSIVGDSYNEQFFGPGTRLTVL.

This clone has a handful of counts. The rearrangement uses TRBV10-3 and TRBJ2-7, with 8 bases matching TRBD2. J gave up 1 base and V 10 bases, and 12 bases lay outside the gene matches. Germline V gene data show CDR1 as ENHRY and CDR2 as SYGVKD. The CDR3 loop spans 15 amino acids. This chain's CDR3 is CATSGEAGVSYEQYF. The CDR3 DNA sequence: TGTGCCACATCGGGGGAAGCGGGAGTGTCCTACGAGCAGTACTTC.

V gene TRBV15 combines with J gene TRBJ1-1; D gene ambiguous. The CDR3 spans 14 residues. The V gene's germline CDR1 is LNHNV and CDR2 YYDKDF (reference sequence). Trimming left V 5 bases short and J 6 bases short, with 16 bases between. CDR3: CATSRSRVSAEAFF. The CDR3 DNA follows: TGTGCCACCAGCCGCTCCCGGGTAAGCGCTGAAGCTTTCTTT.

This clone has just a few counts. The chain is built from TRBV5-1 and TRBJ2-7, with TRBD1 matching over 7 bases. Trimming removed 4 bases from V and 1 base from J; junction bases left unmatched: 14. Germline V CDR1 and CDR2: SGHRS, YFSETQ. The CDR3 runs 17 residues. DNA for the CDR3: TGCGCCAGCAGCATCGATGACAGGGTGAATTTTTCCTACGAGCAGTACTTC. As protein: CASSIDDRVNFSYEQYF.

The J gene is TRBJ2-5, the V gene TRBV4-3, with D possibly being TRBD2 (7 bases). Trimming pared 1 base from V and 2 bases from J, leaving 11 bases between. CDR1 is LGHNA, CDR2 YSLEER, per germline. This CDR3 has 15 amino acids. The CDR3 DNA sequence: TGCGCCAGCAGCCAAGGCGAGGGGGGGCAAGAGACCCAGTACTTC. It yields the protein CASSQGEGGQETQYF.

V is TRBV19 and J is TRBJ1-4, with D hard to call. CDR3 length: 13 residues. CDR1 is LNHDA, CDR2 SQIVND, per germline (reference sequence). Trimming removed 7 bases at V and 2 bases at J, with 8 bases between. CDR3 DNA sequence: TGTGCCAGTATGGGAGGGACTAATGAAAAACTGTTTTTT. Amino acid sequence: CASMGGTNEKLFF.

This clone was seen more than once but under ten times. This same CDR3 is encoded by further DNA sequences in the sample. The chain is built from TRBV30 and TRBJ2-5; 9 bases are a match to TRBD1. The V gene end was trimmed by 5 bases and the J gene end by 2 bases; junction bases not matched to a gene: 3. In germline, CDR1 is GTSNPN, CDR2 SVGIG (reference sequence). The CDR3 is 13 amino acids. The CDR3 DNA follows: TGTGCCTGGTCGGGACAGGGACAAGAGACCCAGTACTTC. This translates into CAWSGQGQETQYF.

This clone was seen a few times. J is TRBJ2-1 and V is TRBV6-5; possibly TRBD2 for D (6 bases). This CDR3 contains 14 residues. Per germline, CDR1 MNHEY and CDR2 SVGAGI. V was clipped by 5 bases and J by 4 bases, with 12 bases between them. CDR3: CASSPRGPYNEQFF. CDR3 bases: TGTGCCAGCAGTCCGCGGGGACCGTACAATGAGCAGTTCTTC.

This clone was picked up a small number of times. The chain uses TRBV27 and TRBJ2-7, with unresolved D. The CDR3 consists of 12 residues. CDR1 is MNHEY, CDR2 SMNVEV, per germline (reference sequence). The V end was cut by 4 bases, the J end by 3 bases, with 7 bases between. The CDR3 DNA reads TGTGCCAGCAGTTCTAGAGGCTACGAGCAGTACTTC. This sequence encodes CASSSRGYEQYF.

The J gene is TRBJ1-1, the V gene TRBV5-1, with D perhaps matching TRBD1 (5 bases). The germline CDR1 and CDR2 sequences are SGHRS and YFSETQ. The V gene lost 6 bases and the J gene lost 0 bases, with 18 bases spanning the gap. The length of the CDR3 is 16 residues. For the CDR3, the DNA is TGCGCCAGCACCCTTGGGGCAAGCAACATGAACACTGAAGCTTTCTTT. This encodes CASTLGASNMNTEAFF.

This clone was seen a few times. This rearrangement joins TRBV5-1 to TRBJ2-1; 12 positions match TRBD2. The length of the CDR3 is 13 residues. Germline loops: CDR1 SGHRS, CDR2 YFSETQ. V was clipped by 4 bases and J by 14 bases; unmatched bases: 7. For the CDR3, the DNA is TGCGCCAGCAGCCCCCCTAGCGGGGGGGCCGAGTTCTTC. Encoded protein: CASSPPSGGAEFF.

This clone was found a few times. The rearrangement links TRBV5-1 to TRBJ2-3; D remains unclear. The CDR3 sequence is 15 residues long. Germline-derived CDR1 and CDR2 are SGHRS and YFSETQ. Trimming removed 4 bases from V and 5 bases from J, with 17 bases in between. CDR3 residues: CASSGLLSLGDTQYF. The CDR3 bases are TGCGCCAGCAGCGGCCTACTAAGCTTGGGAGATACGCAGTATTTT.